The rows below give T cell receptor beta chains drawn from one sample of a study of early stage breast cancer tumors. Clones were sequenced by immunoSEQ multiplex PCR, and TCRdb holds only the in-frame ones, with some missing. The sample includes tens of thousands of clones, around 72% of them seen just once. Source material: blood. Source of these receptors: a person aged 50-59 years with breast cancer. The CDR3 runs from the conserved cysteine through the conserved F or W. D genes are given only for firm matches. Clone size is stated in some rows and not others, as once, few, many or a class when expanded.

abundance: .
v_gene: TRBV11-2
d_gene: TRBD1
j_gene: TRBJ2-5
CDR3nt: TGTGCCAGCAGCCCCTTAGGGGGCGGACGAGAGACCCAGTACTTC
CDR3aa: CASSPLGGGRETQYF

abundance: .
v_gene: TRBV5-1
d_gene: .
j_gene: TRBJ1-2
CDR3nt: TGCGCCAGCAGCTACACAGCCCTCTATGGCTACACCTTC
CDR3aa: CASSYTALYGYTF

abundance: .
v_gene: TRBV4-1
d_gene: TRBD2
j_gene: TRBJ2-3
CDR3nt: TGCGCCAGCAGCTTCCTAGCGGGAGGTTTGGATACGCAGTATTTT
CDR3aa: CASSFLAGGLDTQYF

abundance: .
v_gene: TRBV7-6
d_gene: .
j_gene: TRBJ1-2
CDR3nt: TGTGCCAGCAGCTCCGAGGGGGGGGGTACTGGGGATAACTATGGCTACACCTTC
CDR3aa: CASSSEGGGTGDNYGYTF

abundance: .
v_gene: TRBV2
d_gene: TRBD2
j_gene: TRBJ2-5
CDR3nt: TGTGCCAGCAGTGAAGCGTTAGCGGGGGACCTTATCCAGTACTTC
CDR3aa: CASSEALAGDLIQYF

abundance: .
v_gene: TRBV5-1
d_gene: TRBD1
j_gene: TRBJ2-7
CDR3nt: TGCGCCAGCAGCTTGTATTGGACAGGGTCCTACGAGCAGTACTTC
CDR3aa: CASSLYWTGSYEQYF

abundance: .
v_gene: TRBV4-3
d_gene: .
j_gene: TRBJ1-6
CDR3nt: TGCGCCAGCAGCCAAGATGCGGACTGGGAGACTTCACCCCTCCACTTT
CDR3aa: CASSQDADWETSPLHF

abundance: .
v_gene: TRBV5-6
d_gene: TRBD1
j_gene: TRBJ1-5
CDR3nt: TGTGCCAGCAGCCTGAACCCGACAGGGGGCCTTCAGCCCCAGCATTTT
CDR3aa: CASSLNPTGGLQPQHF

abundance: few
v_gene: TRBV7-9
d_gene: TRBD2
j_gene: TRBJ2-3
CDR3nt: TGTGCCAGCAGCTTGACTAGCGGGAGCACAGATACGCAGTATTTT
CDR3aa: CASSLTSGSTDTQYF

abundance: .
v_gene: TRBV7-9
d_gene: .
j_gene: TRBJ1-4
CDR3nt: TGTGCCAGCAGCCCTTACGGGGGGATAGATGAAAAACTGTTTTTT
CDR3aa: CASSPYGGIDEKLFF

abundance: .
v_gene: TRBV2
d_gene: .
j_gene: TRBJ2-2
CDR3nt: TGTGCCAGCAGTGACAGGGGTCTTTTATCCGGGGAGCTGTTTTTT
CDR3aa: CASSDRGLLSGELFF

abundance: .
v_gene: TRBV10-2
d_gene: .
j_gene: TRBJ2-1
CDR3nt: TGCGCCAGCAGTGGTTGGTCAGGTTCCTACAATGAGCAGTTCTTC
CDR3aa: CASSGWSGSYNEQFF

abundance: .
v_gene: TRBV29-1
d_gene: .
j_gene: TRBJ1-2
CDR3nt: TGCAGCGTCGGACACTATAACTATGGCTACACCTTC
CDR3aa: CSVGHYNYGYTF

abundance: .
v_gene: TRBV7-2
d_gene: .
j_gene: TRBJ1-2
CDR3nt: TGTGCCAGCAGCTTCAATCAGGGTGTAGGTAACTATGGCTACACCTTC
CDR3aa: CASSFNQGVGNYGYTF

abundance: few
v_gene: TRBV6-5
d_gene: TRBD1
j_gene: TRBJ2-2
CDR3nt: TGTGCCAGCAGTTACAGGGGGCGCACCGGGGAGCTGTTTTTT
CDR3aa: CASSYRGRTGELFF

abundance: few
v_gene: TRBV18
d_gene: .
j_gene: TRBJ1-3
CDR3nt: TGTGCCAGCTCACCACAAGCGTACTCTGGAAACACCATATATTTT
CDR3aa: CASSPQAYSGNTIYF

abundance: .
v_gene: TRBV6-1
d_gene: TRBD1
j_gene: TRBJ2-7
CDR3nt: TGTGCCAGCAGTGAACAGGGGGCGGGGTACGAGCAGTACTTC
CDR3aa: CASSEQGAGYEQYF

abundance: .
v_gene: TRBV5-6
d_gene: TRBD1
j_gene: TRBJ1-5
CDR3nt: TGTGCCAGCAGCTCCGGGACAGGCAATCAGCCCCAGCATTTT
CDR3aa: CASSSGTGNQPQHF

abundance: .
v_gene: TRBV11-1
d_gene: TRBD1
j_gene: TRBJ2-3
CDR3nt: TGTGCCAGCAGCTTGGACAGGGCTGGCACAGATACGCAGTATTTT
CDR3aa: CASSLDRAGTDTQYF

abundance: .
v_gene: TRBV5-5
d_gene: TRBD2
j_gene: TRBJ2-5
CDR3nt: TGTGCCACCGGACCGGGGGGGCTGGAGACCCAGTACTTC
CDR3aa: CATGPGGLETQYF

abundance: many
v_gene: TRBV28
d_gene: TRBD2
j_gene: TRBJ2-1
CDR3nt: TGTGCCAGCAGTTTAGGTACTAGCGGTGAGCAGTTCTTC
CDR3aa: CASSLGTSGEQFF

abundance: .
v_gene: TRBV6-4
d_gene: .
j_gene: TRBJ1-2
CDR3nt: TGTGCCAGCAGGAGCCGGTATGGCTACACCTTC
CDR3aa: CASRSRYGYTF

abundance: .
v_gene: TRBV19
d_gene: .
j_gene: TRBJ2-7
CDR3nt: TGTGCCAGTAAAGTTGCTACCACCTCCTACGAGCAGTACTTC
CDR3aa: CASKVATTSYEQYF

abundance: .
v_gene: TRBV7-9
d_gene: TRBD2
j_gene: TRBJ2-7
CDR3nt: TGTGCCAGCAGCGCGCCCAGACTAGCGGGAGGGGAAGAGCAGTACTTC
CDR3aa: CASSAPRLAGGEEQYF